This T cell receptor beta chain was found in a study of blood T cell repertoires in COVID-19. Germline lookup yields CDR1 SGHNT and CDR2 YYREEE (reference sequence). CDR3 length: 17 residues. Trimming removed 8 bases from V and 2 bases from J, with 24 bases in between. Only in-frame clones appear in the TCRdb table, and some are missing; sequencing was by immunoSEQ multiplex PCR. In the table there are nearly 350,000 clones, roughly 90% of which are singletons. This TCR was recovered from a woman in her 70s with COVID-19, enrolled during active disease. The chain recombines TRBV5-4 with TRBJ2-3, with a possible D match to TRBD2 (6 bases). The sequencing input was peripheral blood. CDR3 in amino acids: CARGRDFWANDTDTQYF. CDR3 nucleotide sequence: TGTGCCAGGGGTCGGGACTTCTGGGCTAATGACACAGATACGCAGTATTTT.